The clone carrying this TCR beta chain was counted a single time. Authors' processing steps: Amplified reference gene primers provided the basis for estimating nucleated cell counts. Sequencing was performed with immunoSEQ multiplex PCR; in TCRdb, only in-frame clones are kept and a portion is missing. From that table come the V and J calls and clone size; the DNA was used to work out D and trimming. The repertoire holds some 90,000 clones, with around 85% as singletons. This entry is derived from a study of blood T cell repertoires in COVID-19. The overall study: Acute and convalescent COVID-19 specimens originated in the United States, Italy and Spain. T cells, B-cell-depleted T cells, or PBMCs supplied cDNA or gDNA.

Per the germline V gene, CDR1 is SGHTA and CDR2 is FQGNSA. V was trimmed by 1 base and J by 9 bases, leaving 7 bases between them. The CDR3 spans 12 residues. The rearrangement joins TRBV7-2 to TRBJ2-1; D remains ambiguous. The sequence came from a man between 60 and 75 years old with acute or convalescent COVID-19. Material for sequencing was peripheral blood. The CDR3 DNA reads TGTGCCAGCAGCTTAGTCTTGAGTGAGCAGTTCTTC. Residues: CASSLVLSEQFF.